This TCR beta chain appears in the sequencing data of a study of blood T cells in healthy people across ages (dated by TCRdb to between 2014 and 2017). Background on the whole study: In model experiments, template switching captured roughly one uniquely barcoded TCR beta cDNA molecule for every two T cells. The study measured age-related changes in TCR beta repertoire diversity using deep sequencing normalized with unique cDNA molecular identifiers. Four age groups were formed from the donors: young (average approximately 15 years), middle-aged (approximately 41), aged (62) and long-lived (approximately 78). To avoid experimental bias, donors of different ages were spread randomly across the sequencing lanes. Using the same blood draw, the study looked at two additional independent replicas of 1 million unique cDNA reads for two donors, one aged 18 to 30 and the other aged 80 or older.

On this clonotype: The clone's antigen remains unknown. No quality values exist for individual bases; no much larger clone is one base distant.

Relative to germline, V is 7 bases shorter and J is 2 bases shorter, with 15 bases between their ends. The germline V gene encodes CDR1 SGHRS and CDR2 YFSETQ. The CDR3, cysteine through phenylalanine, is 14 amino acids long. Left in the record is the CDR3 DNA by itself, 42 bases read in frame from the first base. The research as a whole found: Donor CMV infection status was unknown, potentially confounding age-related changes in expanded clonotypes. Observed TCR beta diversity correlated strongly with the percentage of naive T cells measured by flow cytometry. Compared with the aged group, the long-lived group had more naive CD4+ T cells, fewer expanded clones and increased TCR diversity, a pattern suggesting age selection. Observed TCR beta diversity per million T cells fell roughly linearly with age, and a significant reduction was already apparent by age roughly 40. Since profiling was done on bulk unsorted PBMCs, naive and antigen-experienced compartments could not be conclusively compared. Total diversity estimates from one million sequenced T cells were considered lower bounds and underestimates.

Systemically healthy Caucasian individuals from Russia, 39 in total and aged about 6 to 95 years, were included as donors. Around 9.8 milliliters of peripheral blood were collected from each donor into EDTA-treated Vacutainer tubes. Ficoll-Paque density-gradient centrifugation was used to isolate PBMCs, with at least 7 million obtained per sample. Total RNA, at least 6 micrograms per sample, was extracted from PBMCs with Trizol reagent. For every donor, flow cytometry on a PBMC aliquot measured the percentage of naive CD45RAhigh/CD27high T cells. The method was 5' RACE. Instrument on record: Illumina HiSeq 2500. The second PCR ran for roughly 7 to 11 cycles and used a J-beta primer mix along with a sample-barcoded 5' primer. Each TCR beta cDNA molecule received a unique molecular identifier from a template-switch 5' adaptor carrying 12 random nucleotides. At least 2.5 million CDR3-containing paired-end reads were obtained from each sample. The Mint cDNA synthesis kit, primed by a TRBC-specific oligonucleotide, was used to synthesize first-strand cDNA from all RNA. After uracil-DNA glycosylase treatment, a first 18-cycle PCR used universal primers M1SS and BC2_uni_R on all cDNA. The paper's data handling went like this. Each sample was normalized by randomly selecting 1 million high-quality reads, each carrying a distinct molecular identifier. Reads with shared molecular identifiers were discarded instead of being binned into consensus sequences. MiTCR, with a Q25 quality threshold and the strictest error-elimination algorithm, was used for CDR3 identification, clonotype clustering and error correction. Lower-bound total TCR beta diversity was estimated with a nonparametric unseen species model using Euler transformation. TCRdb itself trimmed the public reads at Q25 with fastp, ran MiXCR and retained productive beta chains. Here each entry gathers all rows of one CDR3 protein and keeps the most common genes and DNA. The V and J calls follow TCRdb's processing rather than the paper's. Across this sample there are about 650,000 distinct CDR3 sequences, with around 50% seen only once. About 13% of the sample is held by the ten biggest clonotypes.

The rearrangement joined TRBV5-1 to TRBJ1-2; 6 matching bases give a weak D call of TRBD1. The receptor's source is a woman of 80 years or more in good health. Sequenced input: blood. CDR3 region: CASGPRQVNYGYTF. In nucleotides, the sequence is TGCGCCAGCGGCCCCAGACAGGTCAACTATGGCTACACCTTC.